Presented here are 13 T cell receptor beta chains from one specimen sequenced in a study of blood T cell repertoires in COVID-19. Method: immunoSEQ multiplex PCR; TCRdb's copy keeps in-frame clones and lacks some. The data show 150,000 to 200,000 clones, around 83% seen once. What was sequenced was peripheral blood. These receptors all stem from a man aged 65 to 79 who had recovered from COVID-19.

The chain links TRBV28 to TRBJ2-5; 7 bases match TRBD2. With V trimmed by 1 base and J by 5 bases, 1 base remained unmatched. The length of the CDR3 is 13 residues. From germline, CDR1 is MDHEN and CDR2 SYDVKM. The CDR3 region is CASSLSGRETQYF. The DNA for the CDR3 is TGTGCCAGCAGTTTATCCGGGAGGGAGACCCAGTACTTC.

V and J are TRBV3-1 (or the pseudogene TRBV3-2) and TRBJ1-2; the D gene is possibly TRBD1 (5 bases). The CDR3 covers 16 residues. Trimming removed 4 bases at V and 3 bases at J, with 18 bases between. CDR1 LGHDT and CDR2 YNNKEL come from the germline V gene (reference sequence). CDR3 sequence (DNA): TGTGCCAGCAGCCTTCTAGGGGCGGGAAGGGACTATGGCTACACCTTC. It codes for CASSLLGAGRDYGYTF.

The chain uses TRBV27 and TRBJ2-1; TRBD2 matches at 9 bases. V shed 6 bases and J 3 bases; nucleotides not matched to a gene: 3. This CDR3 has 14 residues. Germline V gene lookup returns CDR1 MNHEY and CDR2 SMNVEV (reference sequence). CDR3 region: CASRAGGVYNEQFF. CDR3 coding DNA: TGTGCCAGCAGAGCGGGAGGAGTCTACAATGAGCAGTTCTTC.

This chain links TRBV6-2 or TRBV6-3 with TRBJ2-7, with a weak D call TRBD1 (6 bases). This CDR3 region has 12 residues. V shed 6 bases and J shed 7 bases, with 13 bases lying between them. Germline V gene lookup returns CDR1 MNHEY and CDR2 SVGEGT. The CDR3 DNA reads TGTGCCAGCAGCCTTAACAGGGATGAGCAGTACTTC. It is translated as CASSLNRDEQYF.

The chain uses TRBV6-1 and TRBJ2-3; 10 positions match TRBD2. Germline CDR1 reads MNHNS; CDR2 reads SASEGT. The V gene end was trimmed by 1 base and the J gene end by 1 base; junction bases not matched to a gene: 2. This CDR3 contains 16 residues. CDR3 nucleotide sequence: TGTGCCAGCAGTGAAGTGCTAGCGGGGGGCACAGATACGCAGTATTTT. This gives the protein CASSEVLAGGTDTQYF.

The CDR3 nucleotides are TGTGCCTGGAGTGTACTTGGGACAGGGAGAGAAAAACTGTTTTTT. Its protein product is CAWSVLGTGREKLFF. This chain links TRBV30 with TRBJ1-4; 9 bases fit TRBD1. The J segment lost 8 bases and the V segment lost 0 bases, leaving 7 bases of the junction unmatched. Germline CDR1 GTSNPN, CDR2 SVGIG (reference sequence). This CDR3 is built from 15 residues.

V is TRBV5-8 and J is TRBJ1-1, with a possible D match to TRBD1 (5 bases). Germline V gene sequence: CDR1 SGHTS, CDR2 YDEGEE. CDR3 length equals 14 residues. V dropped 0 bases and J dropped 4 bases, with 10 bases sitting between them. The CDR3 nucleotides are TGTGCCAGCAGCTTGGACAGGTCTGGCACTGAAGCTTTCTTT. This translates into CASSLDRSGTEAFF.

The chain is built from TRBV19 and TRBJ1-1; TRBD1 aligns across 7 bases. The germline gives CDR1 LNHDA, CDR2 SQIVND (reference sequence). The CDR3 sequence is 15 residues long. J gave up 1 base and V 6 bases, and 8 bases lay outside the gene matches. This CDR3 is CASRRTWTGNTEAFF. The DNA of the CDR3 is TGTGCCAGTAGGAGAACTTGGACAGGGAACACTGAAGCTTTCTTT. Drawing the rest from reference TRBV19 and TRBJ1-1, the complete variable domain is DGGITQSPKYLFRKEGQNVTLSCEQNLNHDAMYWYRQDPGQGLRLIYYSQIVNDFQKGDIAEGYSVSREKKESFPLTVTSAQKNPTAFYLCASRRTWTGNTEAFFGQGTRLTVV.

This chain connects TRBV7-2 to TRBJ2-7, with D perhaps TRBD1 (6 bases). Trimming left V 1 base short and J 2 bases short, with 18 bases between. Germline values: CDR1 SGHTA, CDR2 FQGNSA. This CDR3 is 17 amino acids long. CDR3 DNA sequence: TGTGCCAGCAGCTTAGGGTATGGGTTGACAGGCCCCTACGAGCAGTACTTC. It is translated as CASSLGYGLTGPYEQYF.

The chain is built from TRBV2 and TRBJ1-4; 8 bases match TRBD1. CDR1 SNHLY and CDR2 FYNNEI come from the germline V gene. The length of the CDR3 is 15 residues. V shed 6 bases, J shed 11 bases, and the junction held 14 bases outside the gene matches. CDR3 amino acids: CASSAVGQGVGKLFF. The CDR3 DNA reads as TGTGCCAGCAGCGCCGTAGGACAGGGAGTGGGGAAACTGTTTTTT.

V is TRBV5-1 and J is TRBJ2-3; 13 bases fit TRBD2. Looked up from germline, CDR1 is SGHRS and CDR2 is YFSETQ. The V segment lost 4 bases and the J segment 6 bases; nucleotides outside the gene matches: 5. This CDR3 spans 15 amino acids. The CDR3 sequence is CASSPGLAGVDTQYF. In DNA form, the CDR3 reads TGCGCCAGCAGCCCCGGACTAGCGGGAGTGGATACGCAGTATTTT. The full variable domain, with the rest looked up from reference TRBV5-1 and TRBJ2-3, is KAGVTQTPRYLIKTRGQQVTLSCSPISGHRSVSWYQQTPGQGLQFLFEYFSETQRNKGNFPGRFSGRQFSNSRSEMNVSTLELGDSALYLCASSPGLAGVDTQYFGPGTRLTVL.

This chain links TRBV7-9 with TRBJ1-1; no clear D. This CDR3 region has 17 residues. Germline assignment: CDR1 SEHNR and CDR2 FQNEAQ (reference sequence). Trimming left V 5 bases short and J 6 bases short, with 25 bases between. As DNA, the CDR3 is TGTGCCAGCAGCCCGGCCGCCCTTGGGAGCTTCTCCCCTGAAGCTTTCTTT. Its protein product is CASSPAALGSFSPEAFF.

This clone was counted only a few times. The rearrangement links TRBV28 to TRBJ2-7; tentative D call: TRBD1 (5 bases). V was trimmed by 3 bases and J by 2 bases, leaving 14 bases between them. Germline V gene data show CDR1 as MDHEN and CDR2 as SYDVKM. This CDR3 has 15 residues. The CDR3 DNA follows: TGTGCCAGCAGTTTTCCTGGTTACAGGACCTACGAGCAGTACTTC. Protein: CASSFPGYRTYEQYF.